These 25 T cell receptor beta chains came from one sample sequenced in a study of control samples from healthy donors and cancer patients. The protocol was immunoSEQ multiplex PCR, while the TCRdb copy is restricted to in-frame clones and leaves out a portion. The sample has around 68,000 clones, nearly 85% seen once. Sequencing was done on a sample of blood. These receptors were obtained from a man aged 55-75 years in good health.

The chain links TRBV24-1 to TRBJ1-1; 7 bases align to TRBD1. Germline values: CDR1 KGHDR, CDR2 SFDVKD. This CDR3 spans 15 amino acids. V gave up 4 bases and J gave up 1 base; unmatched junction bases: 5. The CDR3 coding sequence is TGTGCCACCAGTGACCCGACAGGGAGGAACACTGAAGCTTTCTTT. This translates into CATSDPTGRNTEAFF.

V and J are TRBV5-5 and TRBJ1-2, with 8 bases lining up with TRBD1. The V gene's germline CDR1 is SGHKS and CDR2 YYEKEE (reference sequence). The CDR3 contains 16 residues. The junction had 5 bases not matched to a gene; V was cut back by 1 base and J by 0 bases. The CDR3 protein is CASSLQGARTNYGYTF. In DNA form, the CDR3 reads TGTGCCAGCAGCTTGCAGGGGGCGCGTACTAACTATGGCTACACCTTC. The full variable domain, with the rest looked up from reference TRBV5-5 and TRBJ1-2, is DAGVTQSPTHLIKTRGQQVTLRCSPISGHKSVSWYQQVLGQGPQFIFQYYEKEERGRGNFPDRFSARQFPNYSSELNVNALLLGDSALYLCASSLQGARTNYGYTFGSGTRLTVV.

The chain carries TRBV12-3 or TRBV12-4 and TRBJ2-7, with D hard to call. V was clipped by 6 bases and J by 3 bases, with 9 bases between them. This CDR3 is 12 amino acids long. DNA of the CDR3: TGTGCCAGCAGCATGAGTATCTACGAGCAGTACTTC. Protein: CASSMSIYEQYF.

The chain uses TRBV2 and TRBJ1-1, with D possibly matching TRBD1 (5 bases). This CDR3 region has 13 residues. The germline V gene has CDR1 SNHLY and CDR2 FYNNEI. The V end was cut by 7 bases, the J end by 0 bases, with 9 bases between. The CDR3 DNA sequence: TGTGCCAGCACCAGGGTAATGAACACTGAAGCTTTCTTT. It translates to CASTRVMNTEAFF. The full variable domain, rest sourced from reference TRBV2 and TRBJ1-1, is EPEVTQTPSHQVTQMGQEVILRCVPISNHLYFYWYRQILGQKVEFLVSFYNNEISEKSEIFDDQFSVERPDGSNFTLKIRSTKLEDSAMYFCASTRVMNTEAFFGQGTRLTVV.

The chain couples TRBV5-1 to TRBJ2-3; the D is unclear. This CDR3 region has 13 residues. Germline-derived CDR1 and CDR2 are SGHRS and YFSETQ. Trimming removed 2 bases at V and 5 bases at J, with 9 bases between. This chain's CDR3 is CASSLGFGDTQYF. In nucleotides, the CDR3 is TGCGCCAGCAGCTTAGGGTTTGGAGATACGCAGTATTTT.

This chain connects TRBV6-5 to TRBJ1-5; no clear D. CDR1 is MNHEY, CDR2 SVGAGI, per germline. The CDR3 spans 13 residues. V lost 5 bases to trimming and J lost 7 bases, with 12 bases between them. The CDR3 bases are TGTGCCAGCAGTCCCACGGTGGGCCAGCCCCAGCATTTT. Protein sequence: CASSPTVGQPQHF.

The rearrangement joins TRBV7-6 to TRBJ1-5, with a weak D call TRBD1 (5 bases). Trimming took 3 bases from V and 2 from J, leaving 8 bases between them. Per the germline V gene, CDR1 is SGHVS and CDR2 is FNYEAQ. The CDR3 contains 14 residues. The CDR3 DNA follows: TGTGCCAGCAGCTTGCGAGGGGGCAATCAGCCCCAGCATTTT. Its protein is CASSLRGGNQPQHF.

This clone was detected once. The V gene is TRBV24-1, the J gene TRBJ2-5; 9 bases line up with TRBD1. V gave up 3 bases and J gave up 1 base; unmatched junction bases: 8. CDR1 and CDR2 from the germline V gene are KGHDR and SFDVKD. This CDR3 is built from 17 residues. In DNA form, the CDR3 reads TGTGCCACCAGTGATATTAACCGGGACAGGGCCCAAGAGACCCAGTACTTC. Protein: CATSDINRDRAQETQYF.

The chain is built from TRBV5-1 and TRBJ2-7, with D unclear. Trimming pared 5 bases from V and 9 bases from J, leaving 18 bases between. The CDR3 is 13 amino acids. The germline V gene has CDR1 SGHRS and CDR2 YFSETQ. CDR3 region: CASSGGRNLVQYF. Written as DNA, the CDR3 is TGCGCCAGCAGTGGTGGTAGAAACTTAGTGCAGTACTTC.

This clone appeared once. The chain joins TRBV24-1 to TRBJ2-7, with no clear D. Germline loops: CDR1 KGHDR, CDR2 SFDVKD. This CDR3 comprises 14 residues. Trimming removed 6 bases at V and 0 bases at J, with 11 bases between. The CDR3 sequence is CATSSGPLSYEQYF. The CDR3 bases are TGTGCCACCAGTTCCGGGCCTCTCTCCTACGAGCAGTACTTC.

This sequence joins TRBV4-3 and TRBJ2-1; D may be TRBD1 (5 bases). Looked up from germline, CDR1 is LGHNA and CDR2 is YSLEER. V gave up 0 bases and J gave up 6 bases, with 12 bases separating them. The CDR3 is made up of 15 amino acids. The DNA of the CDR3 is TGCGCCAGCAGCCAAGATGGGGCTGGGTTCAATGAGCAGTTCTTC. Protein: CASSQDGAGFNEQFF.

This clone has a handful of counts. The chain is built from TRBV6-6 and TRBJ2-1; TRBD2 matches at 13 bases. J was trimmed by 5 bases and V by 6 bases; bases with no gene match: 1. Germline-derived CDR1 and CDR2 are MNHNY and SVGAGI (reference sequence). The CDR3 has 14 residues. CDR3 sequence: CASRGTSGDNEQFF. As DNA, the CDR3 is TGTGCCAGCAGGGGGACTAGCGGGGACAATGAGCAGTTCTTC.

The V call is TRBV7-2, the J call TRBJ2-3; a weak D match, TRBD2 (5 bases). The CDR3 is made up of 14 amino acids. The germline V and J ends were trimmed by 5 bases and 2 bases, with 11 bases remaining between them. Germline CDR1 and CDR2: SGHTA and FQGNSA. The CDR3 DNA sequence: TGTGCCAGCAGCCCGGGGTTAGTCACAGATACGCAGTATTTT. Its protein product is CASSPGLVTDTQYF.

This clone was picked up one time. This chain joins TRBV4-1 and TRBJ1-4, with 7 bases matching TRBD1. This CDR3 is 18 amino acids long. J gave up 7 bases and V 1 base, and 15 bases lay outside the gene matches. Germline V gene sequence: CDR1 MGHRA, CDR2 YSYEKL. CDR3 in amino acids: CASSQAPVGSGGGEKLFF. In nucleotides, the CDR3 is TGCGCCAGCAGCCAAGCCCCCGTCGGTTCAGGGGGTGGTGAAAAACTGTTTTTT.

The chain joins TRBV7-6 to TRBJ2-2; D remains unclear. The germline V and J ends were trimmed by 1 base and 6 bases, with 9 bases remaining between them. The CDR3 runs to 14 residues. CDR1 SGHVS and CDR2 FNYEAQ come from the germline V gene. The CDR3 DNA follows: TGTGCCAGCAGCTTAGTATTGGGATCCGGGGAGCTGTTTTTT. It codes for CASSLVLGSGELFF.

V and J are TRBV9 and TRBJ1-5; 7 bases agree with TRBD1. The germline CDR1 and CDR2 sequences are SGDLS and YYNGEE. The length of the CDR3 is 14 residues. The trim removed 4 bases at V and 7 bases at J, leaving 8 bases unmatched. The CDR3 spells CASSTSGGGQPQHF. CDR3 DNA sequence: TGTGCCAGCAGCACCTCAGGGGGAGGGCAGCCCCAGCATTTT.

This clone occurred a few times. CDR3 amino acids: CATSGTDRGRRELFF. The CDR3 DNA reads TGTGCCACCAGCGGGACTGACAGGGGGCGGAGGGAGCTGTTTTTT. The chain recombines TRBV15 with TRBJ2-2; 10 bases align to TRBD1. In germline, CDR1 is LNHNV, CDR2 YYDKDF (reference sequence). V was pared by 5 bases and J by 9 bases, with 9 bases of the junction left unmatched. The CDR3 contains 15 residues.

The chain has TRBV3-1 (or the pseudogene TRBV3-2) and TRBJ1-1; no clear D gene. The germline V and J ends were trimmed by 3 bases and 0 bases, with 5 bases remaining between them. The CDR3 totals 13 residues. Germline values: CDR1 LGHDT, CDR2 YNNKEL (reference sequence). The CDR3 loop reads CASSHQLNTEAFF. In nucleotides, the CDR3 is TGTGCCAGCAGCCACCAGTTGAACACTGAAGCTTTCTTT.

The chain recombines TRBV12-5 with TRBJ1-3; D gene unclear. Trimming took 0 bases from V and 0 from J, leaving 12 bases between them. The CDR3 is made up of 17 amino acids. Per germline, CDR1 LGHNT and CDR2 FRNRAP. CDR3 bases: TGTGCTAGTGGTTTGGTGGATGGACCGAACTCTGGAAACACCATATATTTT. Translating gives CASGLVDGPNSGNTIYF.

The rearrangement uses TRBV7-2 and TRBJ2-3; TRBD2 aligns across 9 bases. The CDR3 loop spans 12 amino acids. The germline V gene has CDR1 SGHTA and CDR2 FQGNSA. J gave up 9 bases and V 5 bases, and 3 bases lay outside the gene matches. The chain's CDR3 is CASSPGLATQYF. CDR3 bases: TGTGCCAGCAGCCCAGGACTAGCGACGCAGTATTTT.

The J gene is TRBJ2-1, the V gene TRBV7-3; no firm D call. The CDR3 extends over 13 amino acids. The V end lost 5 bases, the J end lost 9 bases, and 14 bases lay between the germline ends. Germline values: CDR1 SGHTA, CDR2 FQGTGA. CDR3 nucleotide sequence: TGTGCCAGCAGCCCGTTCGAGGTCGGTGAGCAGTTCTTC. Encoded protein: CASSPFEVGEQFF.

This clone was seen a single time. This chain uses TRBV6-5 with TRBJ2-7; no reliable D call. The CDR3 covers 11 residues. The V end lost 0 bases, the J end lost 5 bases, and 2 bases lay between the germline ends. The germline V gene encodes CDR1 MNHEY and CDR2 SVGAGI. CDR3 DNA sequence: TGTGCCAGCAGTTACTCTAACGAGCAGTACTTC. It translates to CASSYSNEQYF.

The V gene is TRBV7-9, the J gene TRBJ1-1; no clear D. The CDR3 is made up of 13 amino acids. Per the germline V gene, CDR1 is SEHNR and CDR2 is FQNEAQ (reference sequence). The V end lost 3 bases, the J end lost 1 base, and 6 bases lay between the germline ends. The CDR3 protein is CASSFQENTEAFF. The CDR3 nucleotides read TGTGCCAGCAGCTTTCAGGAGAACACTGAAGCTTTCTTT. Combining the CDR3 with reference TRBV7-9 and TRBJ1-1 gives the whole variable domain DTGVSQNPRHKITKRGQNVTFRCDPISEHNRLYWYRQTLGQGPEFLTYFQNEAQLEKSRLLSDRFSAERPKGSFSTLEIQRTEQGDSAMYLCASSFQENTEAFFGQGTRLTVV.

The rearrangement uses TRBV5-6 and TRBJ2-1; D might be TRBD1 (6 bases). The germline gives CDR1 SGHDT, CDR2 YYEEEE. The CDR3 consists of 18 residues. The V gene lost 4 bases and the J gene lost 6 bases, with 26 bases spanning the gap. The CDR3: CASSTQGGAGVIGNEQFF. The CDR3 coding sequence is TGTGCCAGCAGCACCCAAGGGGGTGCTGGGGTTATCGGCAATGAGCAGTTCTTC. Filled out from reference TRBV5-6 and TRBJ2-1, the complete variable domain reads DAGVTQSPTHLIKTRGQQVTLRCSPKSGHDTVSWYQQALGQGPQFIFQYYEEEERQRGNFPDRFSGHQFPNYSSELNVNALLLGDSALYLCASSTQGGAGVIGNEQFFGPGTRLTVL.

The count of this clone is one. This chain links TRBV29-1 with TRBJ1-3; 9 nucleotides align to TRBD1. In germline, CDR1 is SQVTM, CDR2 ANQGSEA. The CDR3 extends over 11 amino acids. The J segment lost 12 bases and the V segment lost 5 bases, leaving 5 bases of the junction unmatched. In nucleotides, the CDR3 is TGCAGCGTTACAGGGGGCCGAGACATATATTTT. It specifies CSVTGGRDIYF. Full variable domain (remainder filled in from reference TRBV29-1 and TRBJ1-3): SAVISQKPSRDICQRGTSLTIQCQVDSQVTMMFWYRQQPGQSLTLIATANQGSEATYESGFVIDKFPISRPNLTFSTLTVSNMSPEDSSIYLCSVTGGRDIYFGEGSWLTVV.